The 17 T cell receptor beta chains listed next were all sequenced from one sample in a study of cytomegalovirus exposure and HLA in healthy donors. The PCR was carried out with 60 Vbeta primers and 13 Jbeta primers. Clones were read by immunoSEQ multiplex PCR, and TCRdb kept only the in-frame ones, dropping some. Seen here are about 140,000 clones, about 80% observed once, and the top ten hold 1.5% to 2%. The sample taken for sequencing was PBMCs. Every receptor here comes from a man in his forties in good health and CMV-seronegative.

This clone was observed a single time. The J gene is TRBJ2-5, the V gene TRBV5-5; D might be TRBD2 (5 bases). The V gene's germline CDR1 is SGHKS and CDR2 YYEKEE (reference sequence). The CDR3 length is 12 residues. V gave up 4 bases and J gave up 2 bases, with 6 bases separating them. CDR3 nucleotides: TGTGCCAGCAGCGGCGGGCAAGAGACCCAGTACTTC. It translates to CASSGGQETQYF.

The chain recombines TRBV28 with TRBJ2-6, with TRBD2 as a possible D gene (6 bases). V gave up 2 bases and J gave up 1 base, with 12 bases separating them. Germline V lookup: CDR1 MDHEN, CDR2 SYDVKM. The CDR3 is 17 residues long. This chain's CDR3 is CASSLGDRGSGANVLTF. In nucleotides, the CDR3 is TGTGCCAGCAGTTTAGGTGATCGGGGGTCTGGGGCCAACGTCCTGACTTTC.

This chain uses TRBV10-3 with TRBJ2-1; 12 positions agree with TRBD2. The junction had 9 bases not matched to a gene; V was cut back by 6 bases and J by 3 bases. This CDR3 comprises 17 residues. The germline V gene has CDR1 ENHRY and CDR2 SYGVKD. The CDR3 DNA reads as TGTGCCATCAGACCCCTAGCGGGAGGGCTCAACTACAATGAGCAGTTCTTC. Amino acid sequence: CAIRPLAGGLNYNEQFF.

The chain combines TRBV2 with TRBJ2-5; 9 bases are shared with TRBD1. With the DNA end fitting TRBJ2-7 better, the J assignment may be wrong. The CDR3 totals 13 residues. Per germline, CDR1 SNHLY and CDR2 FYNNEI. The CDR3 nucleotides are TGTGCCAATACCGGGACAGGGACCTACGAGCAGTACTTC. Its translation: CANTGTGTYEQYF.

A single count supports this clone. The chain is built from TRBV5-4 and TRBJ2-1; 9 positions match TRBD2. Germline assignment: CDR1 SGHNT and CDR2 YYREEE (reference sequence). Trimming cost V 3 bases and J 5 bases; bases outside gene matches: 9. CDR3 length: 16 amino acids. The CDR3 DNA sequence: TGTGCCAGCAGCTCGGCGTGGACTAGCGCCGACAATGAGCAGTTCTTC. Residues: CASSSAWTSADNEQFF.

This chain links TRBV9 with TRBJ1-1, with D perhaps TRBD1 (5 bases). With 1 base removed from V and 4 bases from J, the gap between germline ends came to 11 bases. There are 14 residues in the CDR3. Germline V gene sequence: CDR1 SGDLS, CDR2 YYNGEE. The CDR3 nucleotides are TGTGCCAGCAGCGTAAGGTCGCAGGGCACTGAAGCTTTCTTT. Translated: CASSVRSQGTEAFF.

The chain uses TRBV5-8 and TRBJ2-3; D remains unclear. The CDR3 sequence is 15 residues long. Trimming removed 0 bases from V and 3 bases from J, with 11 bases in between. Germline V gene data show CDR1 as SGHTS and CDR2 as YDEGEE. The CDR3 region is CASSLARQQTDTQYF. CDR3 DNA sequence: TGTGCCAGCAGCTTGGCCAGGCAGCAAACAGATACGCAGTATTTT.

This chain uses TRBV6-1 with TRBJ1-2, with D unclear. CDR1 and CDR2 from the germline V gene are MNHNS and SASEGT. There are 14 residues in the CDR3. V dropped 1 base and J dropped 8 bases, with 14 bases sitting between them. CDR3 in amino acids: CASSEETRVQGYTF. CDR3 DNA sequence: TGTGCCAGCAGTGAAGAAACGAGGGTGCAGGGCTACACCTTC.

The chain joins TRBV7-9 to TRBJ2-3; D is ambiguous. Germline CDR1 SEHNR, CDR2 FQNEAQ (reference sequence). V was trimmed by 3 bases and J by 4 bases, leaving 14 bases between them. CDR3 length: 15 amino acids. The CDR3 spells CASSFYGQQADTQYF. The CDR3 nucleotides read TGTGCCAGCAGCTTCTACGGTCAGCAGGCAGATACGCAGTATTTT.

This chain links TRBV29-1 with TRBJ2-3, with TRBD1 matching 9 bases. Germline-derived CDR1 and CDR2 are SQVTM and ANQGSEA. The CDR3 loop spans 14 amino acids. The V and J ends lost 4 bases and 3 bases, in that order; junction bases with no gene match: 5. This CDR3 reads CSVGSGTGTDTQYF. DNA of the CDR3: TGCAGCGTTGGATCCGGGACAGGGACAGATACGCAGTATTTT.

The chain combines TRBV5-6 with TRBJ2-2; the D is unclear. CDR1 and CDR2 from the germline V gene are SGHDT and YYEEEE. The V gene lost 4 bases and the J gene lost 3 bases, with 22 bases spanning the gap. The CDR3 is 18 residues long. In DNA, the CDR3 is TGTGCCAGCAGCCGCATATCGGTCCTCGGAGTCCACACCGGGGAGCTGTTTTTT. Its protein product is CASSRISVLGVHTGELFF.

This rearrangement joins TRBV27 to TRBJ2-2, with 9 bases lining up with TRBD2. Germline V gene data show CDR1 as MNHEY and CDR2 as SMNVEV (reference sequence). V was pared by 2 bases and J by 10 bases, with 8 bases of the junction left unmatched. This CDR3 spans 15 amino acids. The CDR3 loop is CASSLVAGVKVELFF. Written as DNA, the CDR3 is TGTGCCAGCAGTTTAGTAGCGGGGGTAAAGGTGGAGCTGTTTTTT.

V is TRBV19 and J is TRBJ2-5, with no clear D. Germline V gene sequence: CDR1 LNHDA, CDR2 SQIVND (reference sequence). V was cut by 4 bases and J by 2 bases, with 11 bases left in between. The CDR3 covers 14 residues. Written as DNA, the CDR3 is TGTGCCAGTAGTACCGGGTCTCTTCAAGAGACCCAGTACTTC. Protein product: CASSTGSLQETQYF. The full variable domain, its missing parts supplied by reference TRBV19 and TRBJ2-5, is DGGITQSPKYLFRKEGQNVTLSCEQNLNHDAMYWYRQDPGQGLRLIYYSQIVNDFQKGDIAEGYSVSREKKESFPLTVTSAQKNPTAFYLCASSTGSLQETQYFGPGTRLLVL.

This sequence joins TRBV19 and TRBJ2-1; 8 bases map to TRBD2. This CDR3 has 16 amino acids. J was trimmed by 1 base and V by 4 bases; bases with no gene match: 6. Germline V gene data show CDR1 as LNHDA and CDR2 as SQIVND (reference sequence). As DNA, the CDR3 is TGTGCCAGTAGTAAATTAGCGGGACCGTCCTACAATGAGCAGTTCTTC. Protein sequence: CASSKLAGPSYNEQFF. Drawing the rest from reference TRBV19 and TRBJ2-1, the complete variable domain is DGGITQSPKYLFRKEGQNVTLSCEQNLNHDAMYWYRQDPGQGLRLIYYSQIVNDFQKGDIAEGYSVSREKKESFPLTVTSAQKNPTAFYLCASSKLAGPSYNEQFFGPGTRLTVL.

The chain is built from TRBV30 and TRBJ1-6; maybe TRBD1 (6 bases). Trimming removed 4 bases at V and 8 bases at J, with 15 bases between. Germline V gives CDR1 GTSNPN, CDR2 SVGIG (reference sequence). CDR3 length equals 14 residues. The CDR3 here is CAWTSGTYDSPLHF. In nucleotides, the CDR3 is TGTGCCTGGACCTCCGGGACATATGATTCACCCCTCCACTTT.

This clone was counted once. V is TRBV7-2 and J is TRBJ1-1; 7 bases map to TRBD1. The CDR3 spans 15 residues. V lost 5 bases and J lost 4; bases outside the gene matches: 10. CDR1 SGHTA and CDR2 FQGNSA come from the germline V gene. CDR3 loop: CASSPGQPLGTEAFF. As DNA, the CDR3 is TGTGCCAGCAGCCCGGGACAGCCTTTGGGCACTGAAGCTTTCTTT.

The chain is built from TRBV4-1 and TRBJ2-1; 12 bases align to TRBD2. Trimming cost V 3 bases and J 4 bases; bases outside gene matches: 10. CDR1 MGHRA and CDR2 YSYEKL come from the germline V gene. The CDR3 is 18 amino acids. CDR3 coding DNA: TGCGCCAGCAGCCATATGGTAACTAGCGGGAGGACTTACAATGAGCAGTTCTTC. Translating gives CASSHMVTSGRTYNEQFF.